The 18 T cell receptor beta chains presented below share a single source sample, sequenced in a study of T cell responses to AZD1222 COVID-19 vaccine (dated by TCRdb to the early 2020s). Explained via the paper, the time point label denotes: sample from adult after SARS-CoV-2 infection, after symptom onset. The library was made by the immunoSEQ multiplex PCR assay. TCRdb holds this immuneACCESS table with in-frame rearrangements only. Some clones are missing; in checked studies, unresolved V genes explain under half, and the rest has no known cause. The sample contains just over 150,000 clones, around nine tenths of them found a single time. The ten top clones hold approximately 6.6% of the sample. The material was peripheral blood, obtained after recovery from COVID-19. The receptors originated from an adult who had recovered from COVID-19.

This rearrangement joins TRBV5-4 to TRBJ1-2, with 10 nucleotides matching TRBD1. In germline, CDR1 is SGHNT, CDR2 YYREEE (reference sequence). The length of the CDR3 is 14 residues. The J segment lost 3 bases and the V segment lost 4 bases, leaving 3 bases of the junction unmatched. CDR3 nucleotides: TGTGCCAGCAGCGTAGGGACAGGGGACTATGGCTACACCTTC. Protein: CASSVGTGDYGYTF.

The CDR3 DNA sequence: TGTGCCAGCAGCCCCGGGACTAGCGGGATAGGGCATGAGCAGTTCTTC. Its translation: CASSPGTSGIGHEQFF. The rearrangement joins TRBV13 to TRBJ2-1; 13 bases are shared with TRBD2. V shed 5 bases, J shed 8 bases, and the junction held 9 bases outside the gene matches. This CDR3 has 16 amino acids. Germline CDR1 and CDR2: PRHDT and FYEKMQ (reference sequence).

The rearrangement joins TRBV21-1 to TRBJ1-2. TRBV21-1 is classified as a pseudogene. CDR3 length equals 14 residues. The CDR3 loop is CASSKESAHYGYTF. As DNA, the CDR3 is TGTGCCAGCAGCAAAGAGTCGGCCCACTATGGCTACACCTTC.

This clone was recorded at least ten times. The CDR3 region is CASSWTTGAPSYEQYF. The CDR3 bases are TGCGCCAGCAGCTGGACGACAGGGGCCCCTTCCTACGAGCAGTACTTC. V usage is TRBV5-1 and J usage is TRBJ2-7, with TRBD1 identical over 8 bases. The CDR3 contains 16 residues. CDR1 SGHRS and CDR2 YFSETQ come from the germline V gene. The V gene end was trimmed by 3 bases and the J gene end by 1 base; junction bases not matched to a gene: 9.

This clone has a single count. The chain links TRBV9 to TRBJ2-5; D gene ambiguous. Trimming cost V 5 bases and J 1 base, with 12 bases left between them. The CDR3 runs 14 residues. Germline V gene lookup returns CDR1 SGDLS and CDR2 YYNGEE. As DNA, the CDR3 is TGTGCCAGCAGGTTAGGGCTAGGCCAAGAGACCCAGTACTTC. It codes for CASRLGLGQETQYF.

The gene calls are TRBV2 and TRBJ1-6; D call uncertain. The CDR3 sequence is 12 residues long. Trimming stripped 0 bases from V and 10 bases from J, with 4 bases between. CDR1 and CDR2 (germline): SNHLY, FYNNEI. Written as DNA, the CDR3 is TGTGCCAGCAGTGAAGCCCTCTCACCCCTCCACTTT. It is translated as CASSEALSPLHF.

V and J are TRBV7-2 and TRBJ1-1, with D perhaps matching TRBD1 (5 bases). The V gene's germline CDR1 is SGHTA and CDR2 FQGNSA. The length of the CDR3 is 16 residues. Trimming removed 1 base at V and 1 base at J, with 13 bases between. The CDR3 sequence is CASSLGFGRANTEAFF. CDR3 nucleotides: TGTGCCAGCAGCTTAGGATTCGGCAGGGCGAACACTGAAGCTTTCTTT.

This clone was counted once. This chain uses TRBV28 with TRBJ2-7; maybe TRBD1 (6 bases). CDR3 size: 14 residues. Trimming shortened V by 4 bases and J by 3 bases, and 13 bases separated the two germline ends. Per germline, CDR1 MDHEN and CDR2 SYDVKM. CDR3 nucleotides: TGTGCCAGCAGTTGGGACACGCTAAACTACGAGCAGTACTTC. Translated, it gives CASSWDTLNYEQYF.

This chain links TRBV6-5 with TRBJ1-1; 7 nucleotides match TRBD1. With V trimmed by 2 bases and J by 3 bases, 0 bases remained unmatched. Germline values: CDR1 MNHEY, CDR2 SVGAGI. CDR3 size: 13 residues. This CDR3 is CASSYTGDTEAFF. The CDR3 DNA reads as TGTGCCAGCAGTTACACAGGGGACACTGAAGCTTTCTTT.

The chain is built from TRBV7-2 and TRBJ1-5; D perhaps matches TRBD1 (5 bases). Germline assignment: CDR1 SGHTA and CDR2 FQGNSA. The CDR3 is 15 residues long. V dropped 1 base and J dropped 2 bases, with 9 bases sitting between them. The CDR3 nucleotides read TGTGCCAGCAGCTTAGGAGGGGCCGGCAATCAGCCCCAGCATTTT. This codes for CASSLGGAGNQPQHF.

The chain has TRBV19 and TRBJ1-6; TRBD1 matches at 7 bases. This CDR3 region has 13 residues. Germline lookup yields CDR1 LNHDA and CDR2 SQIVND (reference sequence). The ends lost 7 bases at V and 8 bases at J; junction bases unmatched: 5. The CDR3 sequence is CASTTRGDSPLHF. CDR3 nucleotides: TGTGCCAGTACCACCAGGGGGGATTCACCCCTCCACTTT. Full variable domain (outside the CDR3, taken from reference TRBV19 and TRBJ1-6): DGGITQSPKYLFRKEGQNVTLSCEQNLNHDAMYWYRQDPGQGLRLIYYSQIVNDFQKGDIAEGYSVSREKKESFPLTVTSAQKNPTAFYLCASTTRGDSPLHFGNGTRLTVT.

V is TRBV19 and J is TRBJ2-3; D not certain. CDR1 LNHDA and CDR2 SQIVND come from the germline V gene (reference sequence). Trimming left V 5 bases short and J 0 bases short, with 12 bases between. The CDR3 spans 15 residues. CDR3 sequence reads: CASSWKWGSTDTQYF. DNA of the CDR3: TGTGCCAGTAGTTGGAAGTGGGGTAGCACAGATACGCAGTATTTT.

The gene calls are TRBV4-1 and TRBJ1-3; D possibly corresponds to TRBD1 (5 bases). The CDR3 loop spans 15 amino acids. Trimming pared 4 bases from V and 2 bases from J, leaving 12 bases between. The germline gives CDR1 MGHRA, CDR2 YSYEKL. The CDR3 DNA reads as TGCGCCAGCAGCCCGCCCCAGGGTACTGGAAACACCATATATTTT. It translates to CASSPPQGTGNTIYF.

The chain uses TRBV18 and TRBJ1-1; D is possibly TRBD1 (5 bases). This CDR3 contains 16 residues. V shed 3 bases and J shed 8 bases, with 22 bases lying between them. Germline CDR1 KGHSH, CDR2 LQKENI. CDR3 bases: TGTGCCAGCTCACCGTCGTCGGTTGCGGGGCGGGCCGAAGCTTTCTTT. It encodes CASSPSSVAGRAEAFF.

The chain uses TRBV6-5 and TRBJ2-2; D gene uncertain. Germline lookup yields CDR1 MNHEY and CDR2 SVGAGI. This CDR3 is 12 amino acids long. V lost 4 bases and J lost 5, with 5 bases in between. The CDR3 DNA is TGTGCCAGCAGTTCCGTAACCGGGGAGCTGTTTTTT. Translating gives CASSSVTGELFF.

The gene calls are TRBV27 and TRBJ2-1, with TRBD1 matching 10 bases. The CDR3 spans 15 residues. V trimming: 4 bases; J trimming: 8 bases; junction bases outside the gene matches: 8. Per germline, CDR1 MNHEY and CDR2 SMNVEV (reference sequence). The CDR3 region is CASSSTGQGTDEQFF. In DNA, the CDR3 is TGTGCCAGCAGTTCCACGGGACAGGGGACCGATGAGCAGTTCTTC.

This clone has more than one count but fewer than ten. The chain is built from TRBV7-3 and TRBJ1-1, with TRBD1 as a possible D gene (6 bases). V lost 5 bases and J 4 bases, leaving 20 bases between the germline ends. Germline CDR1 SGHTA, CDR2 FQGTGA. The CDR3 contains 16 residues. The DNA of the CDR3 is TGTGCCAGCAGCCCAGAGGGGGATTCCTGGAGCACTGAAGCTTTCTTT. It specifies CASSPEGDSWSTEAFF.

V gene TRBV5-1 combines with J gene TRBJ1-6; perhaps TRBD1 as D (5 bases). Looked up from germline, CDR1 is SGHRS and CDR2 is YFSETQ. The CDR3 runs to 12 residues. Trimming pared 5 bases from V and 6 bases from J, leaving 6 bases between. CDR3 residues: CASSGGNSPLHF. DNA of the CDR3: TGCGCCAGCAGTGGGGGTAATTCACCCCTCCACTTT.